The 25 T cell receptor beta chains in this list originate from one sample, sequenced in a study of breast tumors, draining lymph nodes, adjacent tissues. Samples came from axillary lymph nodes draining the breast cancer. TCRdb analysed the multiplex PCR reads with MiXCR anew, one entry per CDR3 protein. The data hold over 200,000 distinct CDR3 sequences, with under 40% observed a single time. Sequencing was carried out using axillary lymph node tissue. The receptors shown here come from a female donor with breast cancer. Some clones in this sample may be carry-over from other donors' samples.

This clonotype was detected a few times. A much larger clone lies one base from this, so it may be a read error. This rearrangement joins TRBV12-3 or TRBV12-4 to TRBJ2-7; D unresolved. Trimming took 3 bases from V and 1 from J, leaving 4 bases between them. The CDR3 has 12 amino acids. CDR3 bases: TGTGCCAGCAGTTTCGCTTCCTACGAGCAGTACTTC. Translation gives CASSFASYEQYF.

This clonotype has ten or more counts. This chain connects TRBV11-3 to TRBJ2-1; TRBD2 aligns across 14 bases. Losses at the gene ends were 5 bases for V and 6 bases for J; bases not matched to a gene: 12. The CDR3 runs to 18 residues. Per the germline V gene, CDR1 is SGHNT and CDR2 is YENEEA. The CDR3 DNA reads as TGTGCCAGCAGCCCTGGACAGGGGACTAGCGGGAGCCTCAATGAGCAGTTCTTC. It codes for CASSPGQGTSGSLNEQFF.

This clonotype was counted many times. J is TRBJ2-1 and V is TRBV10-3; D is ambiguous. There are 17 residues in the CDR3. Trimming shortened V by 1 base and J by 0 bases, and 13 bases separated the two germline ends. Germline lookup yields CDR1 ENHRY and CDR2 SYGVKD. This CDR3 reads CAISEYSRVRSYNEQFF. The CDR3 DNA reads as TGTGCCATCAGTGAGTACTCCCGGGTCCGCTCCTACAATGAGCAGTTCTTC.

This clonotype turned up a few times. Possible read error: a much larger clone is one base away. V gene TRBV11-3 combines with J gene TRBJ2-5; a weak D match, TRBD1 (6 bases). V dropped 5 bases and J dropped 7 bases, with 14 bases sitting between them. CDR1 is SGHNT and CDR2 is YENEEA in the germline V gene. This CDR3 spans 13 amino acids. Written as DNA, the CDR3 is TGTGCCAGCAGCCCGGGACACCGAGCGACCCAGTACTTC. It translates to CASSPGHRATQYF. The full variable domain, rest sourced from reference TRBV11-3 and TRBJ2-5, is EAGVVQSPRYKIIEKKQPVAFWCNPISGHNTLYWYLQNLGQGPELLIRYENEEAVDDSQLPKDRFSAERLKGVDSTLKIQPAELGDSAVYLCASSPGHRATQYFGPGTRLLVL.

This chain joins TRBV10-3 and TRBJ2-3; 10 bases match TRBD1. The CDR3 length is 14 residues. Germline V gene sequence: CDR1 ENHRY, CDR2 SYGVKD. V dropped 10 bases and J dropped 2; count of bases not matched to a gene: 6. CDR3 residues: CATGQGETTDTQYF. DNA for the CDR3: TGTGCCACTGGACAGGGGGAGACCACAGATACGCAGTATTTT.

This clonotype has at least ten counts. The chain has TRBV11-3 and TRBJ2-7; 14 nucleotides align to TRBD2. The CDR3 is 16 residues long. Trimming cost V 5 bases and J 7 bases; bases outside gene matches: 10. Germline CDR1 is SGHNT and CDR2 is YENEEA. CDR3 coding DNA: TGTGCCAGCAGCCAGGGACTAGCGGGAGCCCTAGGGGAGCAGTACTTC. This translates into CASSQGLAGALGEQYF. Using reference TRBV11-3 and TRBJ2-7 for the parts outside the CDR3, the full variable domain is EAGVVQSPRYKIIEKKQPVAFWCNPISGHNTLYWYLQNLGQGPELLIRYENEEAVDDSQLPKDRFSAERLKGVDSTLKIQPAELGDSAVYLCASSQGLAGALGEQYFGPGTRLTVT.

CDR3 residues: CASGSNRDNEQFF. CDR3 nucleotide sequence: TGTGCTAGTGGTTCCAACAGGGACAATGAGCAGTTCTTC. This chain connects TRBV12-5 to TRBJ2-1; possibly TRBD1 for D (6 bases). V was pared by 4 bases and J by 5 bases, with 9 bases between. The CDR3 spans 13 residues. From germline, CDR1 is LGHNT and CDR2 FRNRAP.

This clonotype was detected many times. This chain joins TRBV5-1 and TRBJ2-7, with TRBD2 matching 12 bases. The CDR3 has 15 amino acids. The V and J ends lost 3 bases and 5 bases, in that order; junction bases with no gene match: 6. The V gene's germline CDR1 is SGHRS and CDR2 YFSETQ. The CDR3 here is CASSSTGLAGNEQYF. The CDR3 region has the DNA TGCGCCAGCAGCTCCACGGGACTAGCGGGTAACGAGCAGTACTTC.

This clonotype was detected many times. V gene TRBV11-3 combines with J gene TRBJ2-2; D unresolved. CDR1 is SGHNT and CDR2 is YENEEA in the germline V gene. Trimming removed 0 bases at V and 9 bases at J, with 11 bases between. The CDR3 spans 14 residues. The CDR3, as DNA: TGTGCCAGCAGCTTAGAATCGCTCGCCCGGGAGCTGTTTTTT. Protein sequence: CASSLESLARELFF.

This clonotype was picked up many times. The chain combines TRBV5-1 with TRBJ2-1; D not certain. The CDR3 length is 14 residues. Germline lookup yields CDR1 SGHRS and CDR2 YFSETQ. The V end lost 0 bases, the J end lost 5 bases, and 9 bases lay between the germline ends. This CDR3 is CASSLGTVNNEQFF. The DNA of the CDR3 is TGCGCCAGCAGCTTGGGGACGGTTAACAATGAGCAGTTCTTC.

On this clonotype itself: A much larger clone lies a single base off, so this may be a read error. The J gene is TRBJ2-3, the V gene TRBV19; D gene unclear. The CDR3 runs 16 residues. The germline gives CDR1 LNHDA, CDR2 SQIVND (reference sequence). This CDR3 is CASTSFMPSGTDTQFF. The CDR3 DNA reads TGTGCCAGTACCTCGTTTATGCCTTCGGGCACAGATACGCAGTTTTTT. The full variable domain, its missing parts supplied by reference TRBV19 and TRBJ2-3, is DGGITQSPKYLFRKEGQNVTLSCEQNLNHDAMYWYRQDPGQGLRLIYYSQIVNDFQKGDIAEGYSVSREKKESFPLTVTSAQKNPTAFYLCASTSFMPSGTDTQFFGPGTRLTVL.

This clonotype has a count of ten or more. This CDR3 is CASSPTSGGLQETQYF. CDR3 nucleotides: TGTGCCAGCAGCCCGACTAGCGGGGGGTTACAAGAGACCCAGTACTTC. The V call is TRBV7-6, the J call TRBJ2-5; TRBD2 matches 13 bases. The CDR3 has 16 residues. Germline V CDR1 and CDR2: SGHVS, FNYEAQ. Germline trimming cut 5 bases from V and 2 bases from J; bases unmatched to any gene: 5.

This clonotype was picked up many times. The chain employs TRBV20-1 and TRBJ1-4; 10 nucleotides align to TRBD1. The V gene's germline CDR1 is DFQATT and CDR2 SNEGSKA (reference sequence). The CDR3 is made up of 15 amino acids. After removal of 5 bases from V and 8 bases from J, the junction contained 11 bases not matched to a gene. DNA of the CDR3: TGCAGTGCTCCAATGACAGGGGGCTTGGGGGAAAAACTGTTTTTT. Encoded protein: CSAPMTGGLGEKLFF.

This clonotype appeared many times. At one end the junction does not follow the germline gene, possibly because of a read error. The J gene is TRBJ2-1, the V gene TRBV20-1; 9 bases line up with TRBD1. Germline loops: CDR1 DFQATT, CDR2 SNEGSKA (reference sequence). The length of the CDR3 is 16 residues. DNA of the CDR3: TGCAGTGCAACAAACGCGGGACAGGGCTCCAACAATGAGCAGTTCTTC. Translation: CSATNAGQGSNNEQFF.

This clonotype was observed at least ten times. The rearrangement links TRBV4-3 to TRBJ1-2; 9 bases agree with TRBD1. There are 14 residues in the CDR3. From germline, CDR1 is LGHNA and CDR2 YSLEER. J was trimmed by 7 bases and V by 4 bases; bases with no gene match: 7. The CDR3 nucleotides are TGCGCCAGCAGCCCCGACAGGGGGTCATCTGGCTACACCTTC. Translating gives CASSPDRGSSGYTF.

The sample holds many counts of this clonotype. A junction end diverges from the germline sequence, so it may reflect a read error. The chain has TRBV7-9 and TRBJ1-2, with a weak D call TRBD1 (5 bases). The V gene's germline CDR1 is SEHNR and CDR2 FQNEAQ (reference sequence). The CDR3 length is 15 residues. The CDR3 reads CASSFTGTDSYGYPF. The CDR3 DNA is TGTGCCAGCAGCTTCACCGGGACGGATAGCTATGGCTACCCCTTC.

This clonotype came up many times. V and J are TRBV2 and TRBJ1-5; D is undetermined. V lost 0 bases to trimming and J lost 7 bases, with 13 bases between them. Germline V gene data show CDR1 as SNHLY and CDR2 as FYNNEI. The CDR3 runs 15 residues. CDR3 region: CASSEARTRVQPQHF. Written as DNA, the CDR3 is TGTGCCAGCAGTGAAGCAAGGACGAGGGTGCAGCCCCAGCATTTT.

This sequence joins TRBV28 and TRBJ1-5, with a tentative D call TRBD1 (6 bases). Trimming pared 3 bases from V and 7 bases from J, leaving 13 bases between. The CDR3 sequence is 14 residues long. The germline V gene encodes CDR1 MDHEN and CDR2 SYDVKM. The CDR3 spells CASSLGGLRQPQHF. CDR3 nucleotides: TGTGCCAGCAGTTTGGGGGGGCTACGACAGCCCCAGCATTTT.

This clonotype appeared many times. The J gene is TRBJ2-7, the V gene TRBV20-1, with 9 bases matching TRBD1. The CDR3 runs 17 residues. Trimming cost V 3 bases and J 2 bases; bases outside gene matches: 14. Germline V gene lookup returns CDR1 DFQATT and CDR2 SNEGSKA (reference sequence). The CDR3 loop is CSASGSKTGGSPYEQYF. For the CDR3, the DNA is TGCAGTGCTAGCGGTTCAAAAACAGGGGGCAGCCCCTACGAGCAGTACTTC.

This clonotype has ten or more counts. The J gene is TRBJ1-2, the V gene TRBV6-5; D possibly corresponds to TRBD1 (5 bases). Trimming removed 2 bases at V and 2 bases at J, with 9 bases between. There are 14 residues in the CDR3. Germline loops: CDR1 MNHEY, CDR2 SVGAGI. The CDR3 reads CASSYGAGNYGYTF. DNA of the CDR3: TGTGCCAGCAGTTACGGGGCAGGGAACTATGGCTACACCTTC.

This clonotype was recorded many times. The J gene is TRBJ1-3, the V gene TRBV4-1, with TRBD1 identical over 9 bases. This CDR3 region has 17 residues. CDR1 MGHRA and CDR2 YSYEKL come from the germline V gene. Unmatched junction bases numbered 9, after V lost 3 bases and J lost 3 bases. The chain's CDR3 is CASSQERGQGGGNTIYF. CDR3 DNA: TGCGCCAGCAGCCAGGAGAGGGGACAGGGCGGTGGAAACACCATATATTTT.

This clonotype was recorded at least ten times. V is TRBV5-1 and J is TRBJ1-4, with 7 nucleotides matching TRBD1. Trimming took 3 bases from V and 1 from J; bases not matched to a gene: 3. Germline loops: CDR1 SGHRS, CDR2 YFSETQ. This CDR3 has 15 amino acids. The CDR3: CASSSRQGTNEKLFF. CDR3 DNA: TGCGCCAGCAGCTCCCGACAGGGAACTAATGAAAAACTGTTTTTT.

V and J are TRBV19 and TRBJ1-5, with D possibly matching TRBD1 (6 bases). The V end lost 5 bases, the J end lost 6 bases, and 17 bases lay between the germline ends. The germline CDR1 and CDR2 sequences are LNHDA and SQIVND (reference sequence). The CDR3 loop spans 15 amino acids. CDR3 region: CASSGGGRGSQPQHF. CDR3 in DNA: TGTGCCAGTAGTGGGGGGGGCAGGGGCTCTCAGCCCCAGCATTTT.

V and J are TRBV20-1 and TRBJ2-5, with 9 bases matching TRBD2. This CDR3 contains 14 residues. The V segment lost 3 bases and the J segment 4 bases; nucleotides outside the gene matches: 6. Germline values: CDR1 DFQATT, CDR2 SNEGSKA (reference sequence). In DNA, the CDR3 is TGCAGTGCTAGGGGAGCGGGGGGCGGAGAGACCCAGTACTTC. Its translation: CSARGAGGGETQYF.

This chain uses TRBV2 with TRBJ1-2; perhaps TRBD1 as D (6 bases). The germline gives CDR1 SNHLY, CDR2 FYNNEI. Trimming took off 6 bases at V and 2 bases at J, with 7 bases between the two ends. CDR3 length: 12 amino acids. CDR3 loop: CASRGQNYGYTF. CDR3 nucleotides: TGTGCCAGCAGGGGACAAAACTATGGCTACACCTTC. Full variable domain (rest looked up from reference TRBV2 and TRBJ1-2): EPEVTQTPSHQVTQMGQEVILRCVPISNHLYFYWYRQILGQKVEFLVSFYNNEISEKSEIFDDQFSVERPDGSNFTLKIRSTKLEDSAMYFCASRGQNYGYTFGSGTRLTVV.